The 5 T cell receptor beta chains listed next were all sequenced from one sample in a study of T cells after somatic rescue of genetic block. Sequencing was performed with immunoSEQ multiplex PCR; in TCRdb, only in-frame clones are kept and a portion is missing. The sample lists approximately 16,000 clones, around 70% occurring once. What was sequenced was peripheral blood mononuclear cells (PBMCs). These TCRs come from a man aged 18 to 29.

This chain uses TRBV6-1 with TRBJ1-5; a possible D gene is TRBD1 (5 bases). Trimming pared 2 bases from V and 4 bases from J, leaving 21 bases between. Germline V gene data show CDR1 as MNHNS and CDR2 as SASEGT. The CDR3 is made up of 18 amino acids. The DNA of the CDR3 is TGTGCCAGCAGTGAACCGGCAGGGATAGTTGGGGGGAATCAGCCCCAGCATTTT. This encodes CASSEPAGIVGGNQPQHF.

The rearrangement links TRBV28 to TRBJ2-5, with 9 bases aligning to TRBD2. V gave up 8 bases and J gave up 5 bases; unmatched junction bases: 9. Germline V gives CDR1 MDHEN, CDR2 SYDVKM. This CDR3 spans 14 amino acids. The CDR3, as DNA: TGTGCCAGCGTCCTAGCGGGACTGGGGGAGACCCAGTACTTC. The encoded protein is CASVLAGLGETQYF.

CDR3 in amino acids: CASSLGGSLKGRPLHF. CDR3 nucleotides: TGTGCCAGCAGCTTAGGGGGAAGCCTAAAAGGGAGACCCCTCCACTTT. The chain has TRBV5-4 and TRBJ1-6, with D tentatively TRBD1 (6 bases). CDR1 is SGHNT, CDR2 YYREEE, per germline (reference sequence). This CDR3 has 16 residues. The V end was cut by 2 bases, the J end by 12 bases, with 21 bases between.

CDR3 in amino acids: CASSSPGSYEQYF. CDR3 sequence (DNA): TGTGCCAGCAGCTCTCCTGGGTCCTACGAGCAGTACTTC. The V call is TRBV7-3, the J call TRBJ2-7, with D uncertain. Per the germline V gene, CDR1 is SGHTA and CDR2 is FQGTGA. The V end lost 4 bases, the J end lost 1 base, and 8 bases lay between the germline ends. The CDR3 is made up of 13 amino acids.

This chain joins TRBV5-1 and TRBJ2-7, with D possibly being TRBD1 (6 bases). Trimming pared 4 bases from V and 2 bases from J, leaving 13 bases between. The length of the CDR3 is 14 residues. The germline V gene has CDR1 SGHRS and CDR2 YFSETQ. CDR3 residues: CASSRGHLTYEQYF. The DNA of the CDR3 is TGCGCCAGCAGCAGGGGACACCTAACCTACGAGCAGTACTTC. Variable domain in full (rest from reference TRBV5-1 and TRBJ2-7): KAGVTQTPRYLIKTRGQQVTLSCSPISGHRSVSWYQQTPGQGLQFLFEYFSETQRNKGNFPGRFSGRQFSNSRSEMNVSTLELGDSALYLCASSRGHLTYEQYFGPGTRLTVT.